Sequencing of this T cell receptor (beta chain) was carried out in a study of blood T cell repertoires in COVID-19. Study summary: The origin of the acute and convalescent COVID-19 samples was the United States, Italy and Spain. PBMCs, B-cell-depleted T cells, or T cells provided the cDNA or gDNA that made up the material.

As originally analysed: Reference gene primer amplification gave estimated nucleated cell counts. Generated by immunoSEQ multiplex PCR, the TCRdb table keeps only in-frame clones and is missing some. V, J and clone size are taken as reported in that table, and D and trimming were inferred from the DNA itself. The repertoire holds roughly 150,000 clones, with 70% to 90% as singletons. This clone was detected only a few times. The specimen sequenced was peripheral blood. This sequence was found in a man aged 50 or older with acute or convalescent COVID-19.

In DNA, the CDR3 is TGTGCCAGCAGCTATAATAGTGGACTCTACGAGCAGTACTTC. Residues: CASSYNSGLYEQYF. The chain combines TRBV14 with TRBJ2-7; D perhaps matches TRBD2 (5 bases). The germline V gene has CDR1 SGHDN and CDR2 FVKESK. There are 14 residues in the CDR3. The V end lost 5 bases, the J end lost 3 bases, and 14 bases lay between the germline ends. The full variable domain, with the rest looked up from reference TRBV14 and TRBJ2-7, is EAGVTQFPSHSVIEKGQTVTLRCDPISGHDNLYWYRRVMGKEIKFLLHFVKESKQDESGMPNNRFLAERTGGTYSTLKVQPAELEDSGVYFCASSYNSGLYEQYFGPGTRLTVT.